This T cell receptor (beta chain) was captured in a study of T cells in Graves' hyperthyroidism and ophthalmopathy. Germline trimming cut 6 bases from V and 4 bases from J; bases unmatched to any gene: 11. This CDR3 spans 17 amino acids. What was amplified from RNA transcripts were TCR beta CDR3 regions. Initially, a first-round RT-PCR of the TCR CDR3 employed the HTBI primer set. TCRdb analysed the multiplex PCR reads with MiXCR anew, one entry per CDR3 protein. Among around 250,000 distinct CDR3 sequences listed, 16% were seen once. Study observations and caveats: Ophthalmopathy was identified by the model a median 6.5 months ahead of onset. Researchers report that a 13 V-J model separated ophthalmopathy from stable hyperthyroidism. Most clonotypes that expanded in the thyroid above 0.001 also showed up in blood.

This clonotype was observed at least ten times. The antigen is not known. Ophthalmopathy patients had moderate-to-severe active disease, CAS ≥3, NOSPECS ≥4, and disease duration under 3 months. The rearrangement links TRBV12-3 or TRBV12-4 to TRBJ2-5; 13 nucleotides align to TRBD2. Sequenced sample: blood. The sequence came from a woman in her late teens or twenties with Graves' ophthalmopathy. The CDR3 region has the DNA TGTGCCAGCAGCTTCGGACTAGCGGGAGAGTTGGGAGAGACCCAGTACTTC. Protein: CASSFGLAGELGETQYF.